One sample yielded the 23 T cell receptor beta chains listed below, sequenced in a study of neurological immune-mediated disorders. Documented time point: longitudinal time-point 2. Each CDR3 protein is one row after TCRdb ran MiXCR on the 5' RACE reads. The sample consists of 100,000 or so distinct CDR3 sequences, roughly 13% of them appearing once. The source material was PBMCs. The receptors were gathered from a female donor with HTLV-1-associated myelopathy (HAM/TSP).

The gene calls are TRBV2 and TRBJ2-1; D might be TRBD2 (5 bases). Trimming took 9 bases from V and 5 from J, leaving 20 bases between them. The CDR3 consists of 15 residues. Germline V CDR1 and CDR2: SNHLY, FYNNEI. The CDR3, as DNA: TGTGCCAGTACCCGGGATGGCGCGGCTAACAATGAGCAGTTCTTC. Its protein product is CASTRDGAANNEQFF.

This clonotype occurred many times. J is TRBJ2-3 and V is TRBV21-1; the table's D call of TRBD2 was not tested on the DNA. TRBV21-1 is a known pseudogene. The CDR3 runs 16 residues. Here the CDR3 DNA reads TGTGCCAGCAGCAAAGGGAGGGCAGAATCCACAGATACGCAGTATTTT. This encodes CASSKGRAESTDTQYF.

This clonotype has a count of ten or more. This rearrangement joins TRBV7-9 to TRBJ2-2; D possibly corresponds to TRBD1 (6 bases). Germline V lookup: CDR1 SEHNR, CDR2 FQNEAQ (reference sequence). The CDR3 totals 16 residues. Deletions cut 6 bases from V and 7 bases from J, with 21 bases between. This CDR3 reads CASRPQGSPASGELFF. CDR3 coding DNA: TGTGCCAGCAGACCTCAGGGGAGCCCCGCAAGCGGGGAGCTGTTTTTT.

At least ten counts were recorded for this clonotype. The rearrangement uses TRBV14 and TRBJ1-1; tentatively, D is TRBD1 (5 bases). This CDR3 comprises 12 residues. The V gene's germline CDR1 is SGHDN and CDR2 FVKESK. V lost 3 bases and J 8 bases, leaving 10 bases between the germline ends. The CDR3: CASSHGTVEAFF. DNA for the CDR3: TGTGCCAGCAGCCACGGGACGGTCGAAGCTTTCTTT.

This clonotype was recorded a few times. The chain has TRBV12-3 or TRBV12-4 and TRBJ2-7, with 7 bases lining up with TRBD1. V shed 3 bases and J 3 bases; nucleotides not matched to a gene: 5. The CDR3 sequence is 14 residues long. As DNA, the CDR3 is TGTGCCAGCAGTTTGTGGGACAGAATCTACGAGCAGTACTTC. Translation: CASSLWDRIYEQYF.

Worth noting for this clonotype: This may be a read error: a much more frequent sequence differs by one nucleotide. No conserved phenylalanine or tryptophan is present at the end of the CDR3, so a read error is the likely explanation. The rearrangement uses TRBV12-3 or TRBV12-4 and TRBJ2-3; 8 nucleotides line up with TRBD1. Unmatched junction bases numbered 8, after V lost 7 bases and J lost 5 bases. The CDR3 spans 14 residues. The DNA for the CDR3 is TGTGCCAGCACTTTGGACAGGGCAAGAGATACGCAGTATTCT. Translation gives CASTLDRARDTQYS.

The sample holds many counts of this clonotype. The V call is TRBV3-1, the J call TRBJ2-3; D unclear. The ends were cut back, 0 bases at V and 2 bases at J, with 3 bases in the middle. The CDR3 runs 13 residues. In germline, CDR1 is LGHDT, CDR2 YNNKEL (reference sequence). The CDR3 reads CASSQDNTDTQYF. As DNA, the CDR3 is TGTGCCAGCAGCCAAGATAACACAGATACGCAGTATTTT.

This clonotype occurred many times. The V gene is TRBV6-4, the J gene TRBJ2-1, with D possibly TRBD2 on 6 matching bases. The CDR3 covers 13 residues. V lost 4 bases and J 9 bases, leaving 13 bases between the germline ends. Germline V gene sequence: CDR1 MRHNA, CDR2 SNTAGT. CDR3 bases: TGTGCCAGCAGTGTTGGAGGGGCCGGTGAGCAGTTCTTC. Its protein is CASSVGGAGEQFF.

This clonotype was counted ten times or more. The rearrangement uses TRBV3-1 and TRBJ2-3, with a tentative D call TRBD2 (5 bases). Germline CDR1 reads LGHDT; CDR2 reads YNNKEL (reference sequence). V lost 0 bases and J lost 7, with 14 bases in between. The CDR3 length is 15 residues. The CDR3 DNA reads TGTGCCAGCAGCCAAGACTCGACGAGCGGAAATACGCAGTATTTT. Translation: CASSQDSTSGNTQYF.

This clonotype was seen ten or more times. The chain links TRBV11-2 to TRBJ2-7, with TRBD2 identical over 9 bases. Germline loops: CDR1 SGHAT, CDR2 FQNNGV. The CDR3 extends over 14 amino acids. V lost 3 bases and J lost 2; bases outside the gene matches: 2. CDR3 loop: CASSFSGGPYEQYF. The CDR3 DNA sequence: TGTGCCAGCAGCTTTAGCGGGGGACCCTACGAGCAGTACTTC.

The V call is TRBV5-1, the J call TRBJ2-5; 8 nucleotides match TRBD1. Germline V gene lookup returns CDR1 SGHRS and CDR2 YFSETQ. J lost 2 bases, V lost 3 bases, and 6 bases had no gene match. This CDR3 is built from 15 residues. The CDR3 region has the DNA TGCGCCAGCAGCTGGACAGGGCCACTTCAAGAGACCCAGTACTTC. It specifies CASSWTGPLQETQYF.

The chain has TRBV29-1 and TRBJ2-7; D might be TRBD1 (6 bases). The CDR3 has 12 amino acids. Germline CDR1 and CDR2: SQVTM and ANQGSEA. V lost 3 bases and J 4 bases, leaving 10 bases between the germline ends. The CDR3 nucleotides are TGCAGCGTTGAGGGGCAGGGGTACGAGCAGTACTTC. This translates into CSVEGQGYEQYF.

This clonotype was detected a few times. This chain uses TRBV28 with TRBJ1-2, with 8 positions matching TRBD1. The CDR3 is 21 residues long. Per the germline V gene, CDR1 is MDHEN and CDR2 is SYDVKM. V gave up 5 bases and J gave up 2 bases; unmatched junction bases: 25. The CDR3 nucleotides are TGTGCCAGCAGTCTGGGTCGGACCACCACGTTATGGACAGGGCCCAACTATGGCTACACCTTC. Translation gives CASSLGRTTTLWTGPNYGYTF.

The table lists this clonotype with many counts. The J gene is TRBJ2-5, the V gene TRBV20-1; tentatively, D is TRBD1 (6 bases). The CDR3 has 15 amino acids. Trimming pared 4 bases from V and 9 bases from J, leaving 24 bases between. Per the germline V gene, CDR1 is DFQATT and CDR2 is SNEGSKA (reference sequence). CDR3 DNA: TGCAGTGCTAACCCGGTGGGACAAGACGTATGGGCCCAGTACTTC. Residues: CSANPVGQDVWAQYF.

Ten or more counts support this clonotype. The gene calls are TRBV6-1 and TRBJ1-2; possibly TRBD1 for D (5 bases). The CDR3 loop spans 14 amino acids. V was trimmed by 0 bases and J by 4 bases, leaving 9 bases between them. Germline CDR1 reads MNHNS; CDR2 reads SASEGT. CDR3 loop: CASSEAGEGYGYTF. DNA for the CDR3: TGTGCCAGCAGTGAAGCAGGGGAGGGCTATGGCTACACCTTC.

This clonotype was recorded at least ten times. The chain is built from TRBV28 and TRBJ2-5; 11 positions match TRBD2. The CDR3 has 19 residues. In germline, CDR1 is MDHEN, CDR2 SYDVKM. Unmatched junction bases numbered 20, after V lost 4 bases and J lost 7 bases. CDR3 sequence: CASSSHQSVGTSGRGTQYF. CDR3 bases: TGTGCCAGCAGTTCGCACCAATCAGTCGGGACTAGCGGTAGGGGGACCCAGTACTTC.

This clonotype was recorded many times. The genes are TRBV3-1 and TRBJ1-1; D unclear. CDR1 is LGHDT, CDR2 YNNKEL, per germline (reference sequence). Deletions cut 2 bases from V and 0 bases from J, with 4 bases between. This CDR3 spans 13 amino acids. The CDR3 protein is CASSQNMNTEAFF. CDR3 nucleotides: TGTGCCAGCAGCCAAAACATGAACACTGAAGCTTTCTTT.

The V gene is TRBV3-1, the J gene TRBJ2-7; TRBD1 aligns across 9 bases. The CDR3 has 15 residues. The germline gives CDR1 LGHDT, CDR2 YNNKEL (reference sequence). J lost 2 bases, V lost 4 bases, and 6 bases had no gene match. The DNA for the CDR3 is TGTGCCAGCAGCCCCGACTGGACAGGGGCCTACGAGCAGTACTTC. Translated, it gives CASSPDWTGAYEQYF.

The chain carries TRBV24-1 and TRBJ2-1; 7 nucleotides agree with TRBD2. Germline CDR1 is KGHDR and CDR2 is SFDVKD. The CDR3 spans 17 residues. The junction had 9 bases not matched to a gene; V was cut back by 3 bases and J by 2 bases. CDR3 bases: TGTGCCACCAGTGATCCCGGTGCGGGGGACCCCTACAATGAGCAGTTCTTC. Translated: CATSDPGAGDPYNEQFF.

Ten or more counts support this clonotype. The rearrangement uses TRBV28 and TRBJ2-2; TRBD2 agrees at 16 bases. The CDR3 spans 18 residues. In germline, CDR1 is MDHEN, CDR2 SYDVKM. Losses at the gene ends were 8 bases for V and 2 bases for J; bases not matched to a gene: 8. In nucleotides, the CDR3 is TGTGCCAGCCTGGCGGGACTAGCGGGGGGGCCCAACACCGGGGAGCTGTTTTTT. It is translated as CASLAGLAGGPNTGELFF.

This clonotype was found many times. V usage is TRBV20-1 and J usage is TRBJ1-5; D remains unclear. The V end was cut by 0 bases, the J end by 7 bases, with 13 bases between. Germline V gene lookup returns CDR1 DFQATT and CDR2 SNEGSKA (reference sequence). This CDR3 comprises 14 residues. The DNA for the CDR3 is TGCAGTGCTAGAGATCGGGCAGGCCGGCAGCCCCAGCATTTT. Its translation: CSARDRAGRQPQHF.

The genes are TRBV20-1 and TRBJ1-1; D might be TRBD1 (6 bases). This CDR3 region has 16 residues. Trimming took 1 base from V and 3 from J, leaving 18 bases between them. Germline-derived CDR1 and CDR2 are DFQATT and SNEGSKA (reference sequence). The CDR3 spells CSARGYRGSIDTEAFF. DNA of the CDR3: TGCAGTGCTAGAGGGTATAGGGGGTCCATCGACACTGAAGCTTTCTTT.

This clonotype was detected ten times or more. The chain links TRBV5-6 to TRBJ2-3; 12 nucleotides match TRBD2. Germline V gene data show CDR1 as SGHDT and CDR2 as YYEEEE. V shed 0 bases, J shed 5 bases, and the junction held 7 bases outside the gene matches. The CDR3 is 17 residues long. The CDR3 region has the DNA TGTGCCAGCAGCTTGGAGACTAGCGGGGGTTGGGTAGATACGCAGTATTTT. Its translation: CASSLETSGGWVDTQYF. The full variable domain, in which reference TRBV5-6 and TRBJ2-3 provide the parts outside the CDR3, is DAGVTQSPTHLIKTRGQQVTLRCSPKSGHDTVSWYQQALGQGPQFIFQYYEEEERQRGNFPDRFSGHQFPNYSSELNVNALLLGDSALYLCASSLETSGGWVDTQYFGPGTRLTVL.